This is a list of T cell receptor beta chains from one sample in a study of regulatory T cells in long-lasting Graves disease. TCRdb reprocessed the multiplex PCR reads via MiXCR and lists one record per CDR3 protein. Of roughly 500,000 distinct CDR3 sequences listed, about a fifth were seen once; the top ten hold over 6%. The sequencing here drew on peripheral blood mononuclear cells (PBMCs), taken when the disease was refractory, from a patient treated with antithyroid drugs. These receptors were obtained from a female donor with Graves disease. Each CDR3 is given with its conserved first and last residue. Each record gives: clone size, D gene, V gene, J gene, CDR3 DNA, CDR3 protein. D genes are given only for firm matches. Only part of the rows carry a size: once, few, many, or a class if the clone is expanded.

NA	TRBD2	TRBV30	TRBJ2-2	TGTGCCTGGAGTGTAGATCGGTGGGCTAGCGGGAGTTCGTTAACCGGGGAGCTGTTTTTT	CAWSVDRWASGSSLTGELFF
NA	NA	TRBV13	TRBJ2-4	TGTGCCAGCAGCTTATCAGGCCGATCCAGGGTCGGCAAAAACATTCAGTACTTC	CASSLSGRSRVGKNIQYF
NA	TRBD1	TRBV10-3	TRBJ1-4	TGTGCCATCAGAGGACAGGGAACTAATGAAAAACTGTTTTTT	CAIRGQGTNEKLFF
once	NA	TRBV2	TRBJ2-3	TGTGCCAGCAGGGCGGGACAGACCACAGATACGCAGTATTTT	CASRAGQTTDTQYF
NA	TRBD1	TRBV7-9	TRBJ2-4	TGTGCCAGCAGCCCAGCCCCGGGACAGGGCAAAGACATTCAGTACTTC	CASSPAPGQGKDIQYF
NA	NA	TRBV15	TRBJ2-7	TGTGCCACCAGCAGAGATTTGGTCGACGAGCAGTACTTC	CATSRDLVDEQYF
once	NA	TRBV11-3	TRBJ2-1	TGTGCCAGCAGCTTCTTCGGATCCAATGAGCAGTTCTTC	CASSFFGSNEQFF
NA	TRBD2	TRBV28	TRBJ2-6	TGTGCCAGCAGTCTTATTGCCGGGGGGGGCTCTGGGGCCAACGTCCTGACTTTC	CASSLIAGGGSGANVLTF
NA	TRBD2	TRBV28	TRBJ2-1	TGTGCCAGCAGTTTATTAGGGGGGACTAGCGGGAACTACAATGAGCAGTTCTTC	CASSLLGGTSGNYNEQFF
many	NA	TRBV3-1	TRBJ2-2	TGTGCCAGCAGCCCCAGGTCAGCGGGCGGGGAGCTGTTTTTT	CASSPRSAGGELFF
NA	TRBD2	TRBV11-1	TRBJ2-2	TGTGTCAGCAGTCTTGGGACTAGCGTGAGCACCGGGGAGCTGTTTTTT	CVSSLGTSVSTGELFF
many	NA	TRBV28	TRBJ2-2	TGTGCCAGCAGGTCACAGGTGCAAGAGCTGTTTTTT	CASRSQVQELFF